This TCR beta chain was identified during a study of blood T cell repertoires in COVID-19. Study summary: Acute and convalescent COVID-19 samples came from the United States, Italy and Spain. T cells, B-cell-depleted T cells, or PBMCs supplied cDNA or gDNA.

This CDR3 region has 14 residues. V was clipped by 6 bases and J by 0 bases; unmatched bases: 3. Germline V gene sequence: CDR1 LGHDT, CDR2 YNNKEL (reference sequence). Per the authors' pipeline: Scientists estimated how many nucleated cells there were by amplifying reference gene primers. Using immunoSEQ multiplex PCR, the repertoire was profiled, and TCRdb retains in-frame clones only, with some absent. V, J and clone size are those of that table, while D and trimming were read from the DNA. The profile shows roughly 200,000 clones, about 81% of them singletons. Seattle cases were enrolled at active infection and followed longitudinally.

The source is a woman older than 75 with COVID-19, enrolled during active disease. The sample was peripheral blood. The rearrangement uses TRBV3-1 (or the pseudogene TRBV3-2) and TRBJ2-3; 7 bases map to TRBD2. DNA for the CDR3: TGTGCCAGCAGACATAGCGGGAGCACAGATACGCAGTATTTT. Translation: CASRHSGSTDTQYF.